These 22 T cell receptor beta chains share one sample of origin, sequenced in a study of blood T cell repertoires in COVID-19. Sequencing was performed with immunoSEQ multiplex PCR; in TCRdb, only in-frame clones are kept and a portion is missing. The sample has more than 75,000 clones, roughly 89% seen once; the top ten hold roughly 2%. Sequenced: peripheral blood. These receptors all stem from a man over 45 with acute or convalescent COVID-19.

The chain couples TRBV7-8 to TRBJ1-5; weak D call: TRBD1 (6 bases). CDR3 length: 14 amino acids. The germline V and J ends were trimmed by 5 bases and 10 bases, with 18 bases remaining between them. The germline V gene has CDR1 SGHVS and CDR2 FQNEAQ. CDR3 nucleotide sequence: TGTGCCAGCAGCCAAGGGACAACTTGGGGACCCCAGCATTTT. Encoded protein: CASSQGTTWGPQHF.

The chain is built from TRBV5-4 and TRBJ2-1; 8 bases agree with TRBD2. From germline, CDR1 is SGHNT and CDR2 YYREEE (reference sequence). The CDR3 is 15 residues long. V lost 3 bases, J lost 7 bases, and 9 bases stayed unmatched. The CDR3 loop reads CASSYTGTRGNEQFF. CDR3 coding DNA: TGTGCCAGCAGCTATACCGGGACTAGGGGGAATGAGCAGTTCTTC.

This clone was seen once. Its ends do not fully match the called genes, so a read error is possible. This chain uses TRBV7-2 with TRBJ2-7; possibly TRBD2 for D (6 bases). Germline assignment: CDR1 SGHTA and CDR2 FQGNSA. This CDR3 spans 12 amino acids. The CDR3 region has the DNA TGTGCCAGCAGCGTAGCCGGGGGCGAGCAGTACTTC. Its translation is CASSVAGGEQYF.

The chain is built from TRBV6-6 and TRBJ1-6, with D possibly being TRBD1 (6 bases). V was cut by 6 bases and J by 6 bases, with 12 bases left in between. CDR1 and CDR2 from the germline V gene are MNHNY and SVGAGI (reference sequence). The CDR3 is 14 residues long. CDR3 amino acids: CASSQGQLNSPLHF. In DNA, the CDR3 is TGTGCCAGCAGCCAAGGACAGCTTAATTCACCCCTCCACTTT.

The chain couples TRBV18 to TRBJ1-3; D is ambiguous. Germline CDR1 KGHSH, CDR2 LQKENI. With 2 bases removed from V and 4 bases from J, the gap between germline ends came to 9 bases. This CDR3 contains 14 residues. The CDR3 here is CASSPSGSGNTIYF. In DNA, the CDR3 is TGTGCCAGCTCACCATCAGGCAGCGGAAACACCATATATTTT.

This chain links TRBV24-1 with TRBJ2-3; 7 bases fit TRBD2. V lost 1 base and J lost 0; bases outside the gene matches: 3. Per the germline V gene, CDR1 is KGHDR and CDR2 is SFDVKD. CDR3 length: 16 residues. The CDR3 reads CATSDFGGSSTDTQYF. The CDR3 DNA follows: TGTGCCACCAGTGATTTCGGGGGGTCTAGCACAGATACGCAGTATTTT.

The chain is built from TRBV9 and TRBJ1-2; 7 bases agree with TRBD1. The CDR3 runs to 15 residues. V shed 3 bases and J 3 bases; nucleotides not matched to a gene: 8. The V gene's germline CDR1 is SGDLS and CDR2 YYNGEE. The CDR3 DNA is TGTGCCAGCAGCGGCCGGGACAGACCCGACTATGGCTACACCTTC. It specifies CASSGRDRPDYGYTF.

This sequence joins TRBV21-1 and TRBJ2-2; TRBD2 reflects the table's D call only, with no check against the DNA. TRBV21-1 has pseudogene status. The CDR3 is 15 residues long. As DNA, the CDR3 is TGTGCCAGCAGCCCCAGCGGGAGGGCGACCGGGGAGCTGTTTTTT. Translated, it gives CASSPSGRATGELFF.

The chain is built from TRBV11-2 and TRBJ2-6; D gene uncertain. The V end lost 2 bases, the J end lost 1 base, and 6 bases lay between the germline ends. Looked up from germline, CDR1 is SGHAT and CDR2 is FQNNGV. The CDR3 is 15 residues long. The CDR3 is CASSLHSSGANVLTF. The CDR3 DNA reads as TGTGCCAGCAGCTTACACTCGTCTGGGGCCAACGTCCTGACTTTC.

This chain links TRBV19 with TRBJ2-1, with a possible D match to TRBD2 (5 bases). Trimming stripped 1 base from V and 0 bases from J, with 7 bases between. The CDR3 is 15 residues long. Germline CDR1 reads LNHDA; CDR2 reads SQIVND (reference sequence). CDR3 sequence reads: CASSIGLSSYNEQFF. For the CDR3, the DNA is TGTGCCAGTAGTATAGGACTAAGCTCCTACAATGAGCAGTTCTTC.

The chain couples TRBV5-4 to TRBJ1-2, with 7 bases aligning to TRBD1. Per germline, CDR1 SGHNT and CDR2 YYREEE (reference sequence). V lost 4 bases and J lost 4; bases outside the gene matches: 7. This CDR3 spans 14 amino acids. The CDR3: CASSPAGTAYGYTF. The CDR3 nucleotides read TGTGCCAGCAGCCCCGCCGGGACAGCCTATGGCTACACCTTC.

The V gene is TRBV2, the J gene TRBJ1-5; 8 bases match TRBD1. Per germline, CDR1 SNHLY and CDR2 FYNNEI. The junction had 8 bases not matched to a gene; V was cut back by 7 bases and J by 6 bases. The CDR3 covers 14 residues. Written as DNA, the CDR3 is TGTGCCAGCACCCCGGGACAGGACCGTCAGCCCCAGCATTTT. Residues: CASTPGQDRQPQHF.

The rearrangement uses TRBV6-5 and TRBJ1-2; 9 positions match TRBD1. V dropped 5 bases and J dropped 7; count of bases not matched to a gene: 11. CDR1 and CDR2 (germline): MNHEY, SVGAGI. The CDR3 runs 15 residues. The CDR3 is CASSNTGGDFRGYTF. As DNA, the CDR3 is TGTGCCAGCAGTAACACAGGGGGCGATTTTCGTGGCTACACCTTC.

In this sample, this clone turned up once. The V and J genes are TRBV2 and TRBJ2-5, with 8 positions matching TRBD2. V gave up 11 bases and J gave up 2 bases; unmatched junction bases: 10. This CDR3 is 14 amino acids long. Germline-derived CDR1 and CDR2 are SNHLY and FYNNEI. CDR3 in DNA: TGTGCCGCCCTTGGGGCTAGCGGGCAAGAGACCCAGTACTTC. This sequence encodes CAALGASGQETQYF.

This chain links TRBV9 with TRBJ2-5; 9 nucleotides agree with TRBD2. Trimming cost V 4 bases and J 5 bases; bases outside gene matches: 12. The CDR3 totals 16 residues. Germline V gene sequence: CDR1 SGDLS, CDR2 YYNGEE. The DNA for the CDR3 is TGTGCCAGCAGCCCAATTCCGCGGGGGGGCATTGAGACCCAGTACTTC. This encodes CASSPIPRGGIETQYF.

This clone appeared once. This rearrangement joins TRBV6-4 to TRBJ2-7; 11 bases fit TRBD1. V shed 0 bases, J shed 2 bases, and the junction held 9 bases outside the gene matches. CDR1 and CDR2 from the germline V gene are MRHNA and SNTAGT. The CDR3 runs to 18 residues. This CDR3 is CASSDSPQPGQGAYEQYV. CDR3 bases: TGTGCCAGCAGTGACTCGCCCCAGCCGGGACAGGGGGCCTACGAGCAGTACGTC.

The rearrangement uses TRBV6-2 or TRBV6-3 and TRBJ2-3; D is unclear. Germline CDR1 and CDR2: MNHEY and SVGEGT. The V end lost 6 bases, the J end lost 1 base, and 26 bases lay between the germline ends. This CDR3 spans 19 amino acids. The CDR3: CASSYPSSAAVSRTDTQYF. The CDR3 DNA is TGTGCCAGCAGCTATCCGAGCTCGGCGGCTGTCTCTCGCACAGATACGCAGTATTTT.

The sample holds one count of this clone. The chain recombines TRBV18 with TRBJ1-4; D gene uncertain. Germline CDR1 reads KGHSH; CDR2 reads LQKENI. With 4 bases removed from V and 10 bases from J, the gap between germline ends came to 10 bases. The CDR3 sequence is 12 residues long. CDR3 region: CASSRGSGKLFF. The CDR3 DNA follows: TGTGCCAGCTCACGAGGTTCGGGAAAACTGTTTTTT.

V gene TRBV29-1 combines with J gene TRBJ1-4; TRBD1 matches 7 bases. The CDR3 loop spans 13 amino acids. Germline CDR1 and CDR2: SQVTM and ANQGSEA. The J segment lost 5 bases and the V segment lost 4 bases, leaving 4 bases of the junction unmatched. CDR3 DNA sequence: TGCAGCGTTGCCGAGACAGGGAATGAAAAACTGTTTTTT. Translated: CSVAETGNEKLFF.

The genes are TRBV5-5 and TRBJ1-1; 8 bases agree with TRBD1. The CDR3 spans 15 residues. J lost 2 bases, V lost 5 bases, and 8 bases had no gene match. Germline loops: CDR1 SGHKS, CDR2 YYEKEE (reference sequence). The chain's CDR3 is CASRSTGEFNTEAFF. The CDR3, as DNA: TGTGCCAGCAGGTCGACAGGGGAATTCAACACTGAAGCTTTCTTT.

The V call is TRBV6-2 or TRBV6-3, the J call TRBJ2-1; TRBD1 is a possible D gene (6 bases). V lost 3 bases, J lost 4 bases, and 10 bases lay in between. The CDR3 totals 14 residues. Per germline, CDR1 MNHEY and CDR2 SVGEGT. CDR3 protein: CASSYLTGYNEQFF. The CDR3 bases are TGTGCCAGCAGTTATTTGACAGGTTACAATGAGCAGTTCTTC.

The rearrangement links TRBV6-5 to TRBJ2-7; weak D call: TRBD1 (5 bases). CDR3 length: 14 amino acids. V was trimmed by 6 bases and J by 0 bases, leaving 12 bases between them. Per germline, CDR1 MNHEY and CDR2 SVGAGI. In nucleotides, the CDR3 is TGTGCCAGCAGCCAGGGTCCCAGCTCCTACGAGCAGTACGTC. Its protein is CASSQGPSSYEQYV.